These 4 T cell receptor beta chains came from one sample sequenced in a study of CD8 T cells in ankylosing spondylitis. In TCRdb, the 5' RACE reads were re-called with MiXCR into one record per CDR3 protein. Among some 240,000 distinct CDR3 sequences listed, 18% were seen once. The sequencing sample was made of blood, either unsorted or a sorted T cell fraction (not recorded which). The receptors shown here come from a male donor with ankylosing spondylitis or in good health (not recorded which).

The CDR3 DNA is TGTGCCAGCAGCCCGGGCCCCCGGCGGACCGGGGAGCTGTTTTTT. The encoded protein is CASSPGPRRTGELFF. J is TRBJ2-2 and V is TRBV13; no firm D call. V was clipped by 5 bases and J by 5 bases, with 15 bases between them. This CDR3 region has 15 residues. Germline V lookup: CDR1 PRHDT, CDR2 FYEKMQ (reference sequence).

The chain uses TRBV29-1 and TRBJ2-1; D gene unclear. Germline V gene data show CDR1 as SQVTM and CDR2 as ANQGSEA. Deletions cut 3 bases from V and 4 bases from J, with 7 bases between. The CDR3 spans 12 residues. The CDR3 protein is CSVEAVYNEQFF. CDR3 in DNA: TGCAGCGTTGAGGCAGTATACAATGAGCAGTTCTTC.

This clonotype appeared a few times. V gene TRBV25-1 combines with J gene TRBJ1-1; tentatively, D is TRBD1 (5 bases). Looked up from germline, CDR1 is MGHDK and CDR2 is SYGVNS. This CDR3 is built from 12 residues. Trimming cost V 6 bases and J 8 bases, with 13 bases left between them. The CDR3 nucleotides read TGTGCCAGCAGCCGATACTGGGGCGAAGCTTTCTTT. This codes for CASSRYWGEAFF.

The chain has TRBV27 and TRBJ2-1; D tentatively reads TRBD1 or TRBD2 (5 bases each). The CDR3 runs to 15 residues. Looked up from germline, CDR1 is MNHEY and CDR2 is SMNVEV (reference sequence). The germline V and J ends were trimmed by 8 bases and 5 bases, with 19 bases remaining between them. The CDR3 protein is CASRPFDLGDNEQFF. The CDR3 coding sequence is TGTGCCAGCCGCCCTTTTGACCTGGGGGACAATGAGCAGTTCTTC.